What follows are 12 T cell receptor beta chains derived from one specimen sequenced in a study of cytomegalovirus exposure and HLA in healthy donors. The PCR contained 60 Vbeta and 13 Jbeta primers. Assay: immunoSEQ multiplex PCR; the TCRdb copy retains only in-frame clones and omits some. Of some 150,000 clones in the sample, approximately 80% were seen once. Sequences were obtained from PBMCs. The receptors were sampled from a woman in her 40s in good health and CMV-seropositive.

The rearrangement links TRBV19 to TRBJ2-1, with D tentatively TRBD2 (5 bases). Germline values: CDR1 LNHDA, CDR2 SQIVND (reference sequence). The CDR3 totals 14 residues. Trimming stripped 9 bases from V and 8 bases from J, with 20 bases between. The DNA for the CDR3 is TGTGCCAGCACGAACGGGAACGGGGTACATGAGCAGTTCTTC. The encoded protein is CASTNGNGVHEQFF.

The chain links TRBV5-1 to TRBJ1-1; tentatively, D is TRBD1 (5 bases). Germline V gene lookup returns CDR1 SGHRS and CDR2 YFSETQ. This CDR3 has 14 amino acids. V dropped 4 bases and J dropped 0 bases, with 10 bases sitting between them. CDR3 sequence reads: CASSVETVNTEAFF. In DNA form, the CDR3 reads TGCGCCAGCAGCGTCGAGACAGTGAACACTGAAGCTTTCTTT.

This clone was found a few times. This chain links TRBV28 with TRBJ2-3, with 8 positions matching TRBD2. V lost 10 bases to trimming and J lost 5 bases; unmatched junction nucleotides: 8. Germline V gene sequence: CDR1 MDHEN, CDR2 SYDVKM. The CDR3 spans 13 residues. CDR3 in DNA: TGTGCCACTCTTACGGGAGGGGGAGATACGCAGTATTTT. Translating it yields CATLTGGGDTQYF.

The J gene is TRBJ1-5, the V gene TRBV15; a weak D match, TRBD1 (6 bases). With 2 bases removed from V and 7 bases from J, the gap between germline ends came to 15 bases. Germline-derived CDR1 and CDR2 are LNHNV and YYDKDF (reference sequence). The CDR3 is 15 residues long. The CDR3 DNA is TGTGCCACCAGCAGACTCCGGACAGTGAGACAGCCCCAGCATTTT. Translated, it gives CATSRLRTVRQPQHF.

V usage is TRBV7-8 and J usage is TRBJ1-3; tentative D call: TRBD1 (6 bases). The germline V gene encodes CDR1 SGHVS and CDR2 FQNEAQ. This CDR3 comprises 14 residues. Trimming pared 1 base from V and 8 bases from J, leaving 12 bases between. The CDR3 is CASSLVPGVDTIYF. DNA of the CDR3: TGTGCCAGCAGCTTAGTCCCAGGGGTGGACACCATATATTTT.

The gene calls are TRBV7-2 and TRBJ2-5; 7 bases align to TRBD2. The CDR3 is 15 amino acids. V lost 1 base, J lost 1 base, and 3 bases stayed unmatched. Germline-derived CDR1 and CDR2 are SGHTA and FQGNSA. The CDR3 loop is CASSLGPGGQETQYF. The CDR3 nucleotides read TGTGCCAGCAGCTTAGGGCCGGGGGGCCAAGAGACCCAGTACTTC.

This sequence joins TRBV18 and TRBJ2-7, with D uncertain. Deletions cut 3 bases from V and 3 bases from J, with 12 bases between. This CDR3 comprises 14 residues. CDR1 is KGHSH, CDR2 LQKENI, per germline. CDR3 sequence reads: CASSPPSADYEQYF. The DNA of the CDR3 is TGTGCCAGCTCACCCCCGAGCGCTGACTACGAGCAGTACTTC.

V usage is TRBV6-6 and J usage is TRBJ1-1, with 7 nucleotides matching TRBD1. Germline CDR1 reads MNHNY; CDR2 reads SVGAGI (reference sequence). This CDR3 is built from 12 residues. V was clipped by 4 bases and J by 8 bases; unmatched bases: 4. Here the CDR3 DNA reads TGTGCCAGCAGTTTGACAGGGTCGGAAGCTTTCTTT. This codes for CASSLTGSEAFF.

The chain couples TRBV6-1 to TRBJ2-7; possibly TRBD1 for D (6 bases). V was pared by 5 bases and J by 3 bases, with 11 bases between. This CDR3 comprises 13 residues. Germline V lookup: CDR1 MNHNS, CDR2 SASEGT. For the CDR3, the DNA is TGTGCCAGCAGTCGGACAGAAGGCTACGAGCAGTACTTC. Protein product: CASSRTEGYEQYF.

The chain carries TRBV28 and TRBJ1-4; D is possibly TRBD1 (5 bases). The germline CDR1 and CDR2 sequences are MDHEN and SYDVKM. The CDR3 has 15 residues. V lost 8 bases and J 4 bases, leaving 17 bases between the germline ends. CDR3 DNA sequence: TGTGCCAGCGGCCAAGGAGGGACCCTTAATGAAAAACTGTTTTTT. This encodes CASGQGGTLNEKLFF.

The chain has TRBV29-1 and TRBJ1-2, with a possible D match to TRBD1 (5 bases). The V gene lost 4 bases and the J gene lost 3 bases, with 9 bases spanning the gap. From germline, CDR1 is SQVTM and CDR2 ANQGSEA. CDR3 length: 12 residues. The CDR3 DNA reads TGCAGCGTTGGGCAGGGTGACTATGGCTACACCTTC. This sequence encodes CSVGQGDYGYTF.

The V call is TRBV5-1, the J call TRBJ2-3; D gene ambiguous. Germline V CDR1 and CDR2: SGHRS, YFSETQ. The germline V and J ends were trimmed by 3 bases and 0 bases, with 8 bases remaining between them. The CDR3 runs 14 residues. CDR3 region: CASSWQQSTDTQYF. The CDR3 DNA is TGCGCCAGCAGCTGGCAACAGAGCACAGATACGCAGTATTTT.